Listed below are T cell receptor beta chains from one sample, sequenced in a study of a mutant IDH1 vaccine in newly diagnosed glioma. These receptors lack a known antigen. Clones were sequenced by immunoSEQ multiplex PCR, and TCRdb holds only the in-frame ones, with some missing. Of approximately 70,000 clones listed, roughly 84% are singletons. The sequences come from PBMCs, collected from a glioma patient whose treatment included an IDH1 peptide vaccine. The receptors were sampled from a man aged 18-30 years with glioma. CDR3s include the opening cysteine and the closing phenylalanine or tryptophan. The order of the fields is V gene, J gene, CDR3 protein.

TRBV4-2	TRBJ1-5	CASSQARNQPQHF
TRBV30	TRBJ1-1	CAWSVPVPRNQGTEAFF
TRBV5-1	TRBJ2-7	CASSLGLEQYF
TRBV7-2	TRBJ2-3	CASSFSRRGSTDTQYF
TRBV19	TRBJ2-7	CASTWTGQGGEQYF
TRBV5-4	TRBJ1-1	CASSRTDTEAFF
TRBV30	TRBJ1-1	CAWSVTGGGEAFF
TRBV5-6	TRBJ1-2	CASSFQGSRNYGYTF
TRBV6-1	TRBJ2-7	CASSFPGEQYF
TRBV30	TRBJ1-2	CAWSLERGGYTF
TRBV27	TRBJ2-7	CASSFGQGGREQYF
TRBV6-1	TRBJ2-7	CASRSLQHSYEQYF
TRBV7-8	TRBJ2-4	CASSLWGQGAIQYF
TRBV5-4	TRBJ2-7	CASSPGLTVGLRDF
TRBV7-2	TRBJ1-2	CASSLEAGRQGLYTF
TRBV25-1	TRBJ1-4	CASSEFAGGGEKLFF
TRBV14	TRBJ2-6	CASSQLPGGMANVLTF
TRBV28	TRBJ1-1	CASSLFSTTEAFF
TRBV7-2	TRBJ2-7	CASSPRAATYEQYF
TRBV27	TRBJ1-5	CASSSYGSNQPQHF
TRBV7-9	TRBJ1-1	CASSQNRPNTEAFF
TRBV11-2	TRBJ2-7	CASSPRTAQQYF
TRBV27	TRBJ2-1	CASSFPHGNNEQFF
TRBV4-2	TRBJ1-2	CASSHTDNYGYTF
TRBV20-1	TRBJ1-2	CSARAPKSYTF
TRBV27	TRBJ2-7	CASSWRASGRVSSYEQYF
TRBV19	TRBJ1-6	CASSIVTGRYNSPLHF
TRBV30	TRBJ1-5	CAWAVDSNQPQHF
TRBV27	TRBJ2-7	CASSPGTPVSEQYF
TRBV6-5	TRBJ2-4	CASSLTKVAKNIQYF
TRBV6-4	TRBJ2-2	CASRPGGSGGELFF
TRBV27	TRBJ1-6	CASSLIPGVWNSPLHF
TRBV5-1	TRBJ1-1	CASSTDRGPINTEAFF
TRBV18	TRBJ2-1	CASSPGLNEQFF
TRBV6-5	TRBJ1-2	CASSYSYLGARYGYTF
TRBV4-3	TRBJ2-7	CASSQELGYEQYF
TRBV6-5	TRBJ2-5	CASSHGGDQETQYF
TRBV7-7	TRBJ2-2	CASSSGLASGELFF
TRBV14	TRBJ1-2	CASSRTQGGNYGYTF
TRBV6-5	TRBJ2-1	CASSSLLRDGYNEQFF
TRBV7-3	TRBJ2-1	CASSVEVADEQFF
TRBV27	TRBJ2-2	CASSRGQEGELFF
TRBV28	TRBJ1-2	CASSLLTDYGYTF
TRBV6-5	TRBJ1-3	CASSYSNGNTIYF
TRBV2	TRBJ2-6	CASKKGANVLTF
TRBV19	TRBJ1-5	CASSELRGLGNQPQHF
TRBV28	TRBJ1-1	CASTPPSRGSKAFF
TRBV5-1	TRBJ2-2	CASSDRPTSGGAGELFF
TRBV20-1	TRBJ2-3	CSALRGDTQYF
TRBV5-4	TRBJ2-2	CASSPDRVGDTGELFF